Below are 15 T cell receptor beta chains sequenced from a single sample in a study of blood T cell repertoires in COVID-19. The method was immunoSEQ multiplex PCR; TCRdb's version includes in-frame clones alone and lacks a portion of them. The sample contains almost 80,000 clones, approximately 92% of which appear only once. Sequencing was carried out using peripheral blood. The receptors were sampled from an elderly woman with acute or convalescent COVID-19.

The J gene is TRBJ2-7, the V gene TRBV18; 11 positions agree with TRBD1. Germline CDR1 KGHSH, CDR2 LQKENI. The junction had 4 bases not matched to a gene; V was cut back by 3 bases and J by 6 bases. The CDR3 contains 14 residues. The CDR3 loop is CASSPTGTGGEQYF. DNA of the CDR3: TGTGCCAGCTCACCTACCGGGACAGGGGGCGAGCAGTACTTC.

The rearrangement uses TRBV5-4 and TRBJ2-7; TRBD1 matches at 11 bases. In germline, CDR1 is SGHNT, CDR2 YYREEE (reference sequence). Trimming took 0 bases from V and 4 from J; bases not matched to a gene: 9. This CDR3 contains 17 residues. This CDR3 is CASSLDLMGTGGYEQYF. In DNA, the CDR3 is TGTGCCAGCAGCTTGGATCTAATGGGGACAGGGGGGTACGAGCAGTACTTC.

CDR3 sequence reads: CASSQAPRRDYGYTF. CDR3 in DNA: TGTGCCAGCAGCCAAGCCCCGCGGAGGGACTATGGCTACACCTTC. The genes are TRBV3-1 (or the pseudogene TRBV3-2) and TRBJ1-2; D is unclear. Germline CDR1 LGHDT, CDR2 YNNKEL (reference sequence). The V end lost 1 base, the J end lost 3 bases, and 12 bases lay between the germline ends. The CDR3 has 15 amino acids.

The CDR3, as DNA: TGTGCCAGCAGCCCAAGGACAGGGACGAACACCGGGGAGCTGTTTTTT. Protein sequence: CASSPRTGTNTGELFF. V gene TRBV9 combines with J gene TRBJ2-2; 8 bases line up with TRBD1. The V gene's germline CDR1 is SGDLS and CDR2 YYNGEE. The CDR3 runs to 16 residues. Germline trimming cut 4 bases from V and 0 bases from J; bases unmatched to any gene: 5.

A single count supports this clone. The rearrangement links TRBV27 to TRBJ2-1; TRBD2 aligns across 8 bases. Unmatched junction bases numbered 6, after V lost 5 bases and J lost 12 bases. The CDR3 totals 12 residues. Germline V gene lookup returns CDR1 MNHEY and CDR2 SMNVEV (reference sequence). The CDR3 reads CASSPDGGVQFF. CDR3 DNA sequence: TGTGCCAGCAGTCCTGACGGGGGGGTGCAGTTCTTC.

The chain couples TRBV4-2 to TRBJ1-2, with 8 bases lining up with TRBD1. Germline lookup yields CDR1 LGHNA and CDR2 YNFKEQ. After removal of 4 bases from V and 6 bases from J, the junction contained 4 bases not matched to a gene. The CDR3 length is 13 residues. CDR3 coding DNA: TGTGCCAGCAGCCCCAAACAGGGGGATGGCTACACCTTC. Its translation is CASSPKQGDGYTF.

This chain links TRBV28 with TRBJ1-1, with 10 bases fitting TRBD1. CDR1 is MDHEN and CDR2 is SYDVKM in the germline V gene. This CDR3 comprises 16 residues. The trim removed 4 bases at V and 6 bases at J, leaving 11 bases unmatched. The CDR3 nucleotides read TGTGCCAGCAGTTCCTCGGGACAGGGGATTAAGGCTGAAGCTTTCTTT. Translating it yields CASSSSGQGIKAEAFF.

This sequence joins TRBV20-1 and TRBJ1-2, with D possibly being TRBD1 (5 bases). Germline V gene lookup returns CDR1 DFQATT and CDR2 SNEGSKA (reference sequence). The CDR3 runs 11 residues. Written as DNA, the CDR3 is TGCAGGGCCCGGGGGGACTATGGCTACACCTTC. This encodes CRARGDYGYTF.

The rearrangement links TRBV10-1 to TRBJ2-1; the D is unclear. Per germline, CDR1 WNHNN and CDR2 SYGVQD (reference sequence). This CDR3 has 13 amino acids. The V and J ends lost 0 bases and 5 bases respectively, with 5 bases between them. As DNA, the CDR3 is TGCGCCAGCAGTGAGTCCCCAAACAATGAGCAGTTCTTC. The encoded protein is CASSESPNNEQFF.

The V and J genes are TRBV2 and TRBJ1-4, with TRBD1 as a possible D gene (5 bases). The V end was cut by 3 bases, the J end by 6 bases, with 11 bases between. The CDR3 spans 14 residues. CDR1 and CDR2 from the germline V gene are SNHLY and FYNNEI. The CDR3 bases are TGTGCCAGCAGTGACACCCAGGGCTATGAAAAACTGTTTTTT. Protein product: CASSDTQGYEKLFF.

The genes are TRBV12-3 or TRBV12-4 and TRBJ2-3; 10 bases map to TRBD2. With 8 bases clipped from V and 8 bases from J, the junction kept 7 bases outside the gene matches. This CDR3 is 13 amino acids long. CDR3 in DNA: TGTGCCAGCCTCCTAGCGGGAGCGGGTACGCAGTATTTT. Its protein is CASLLAGAGTQYF.

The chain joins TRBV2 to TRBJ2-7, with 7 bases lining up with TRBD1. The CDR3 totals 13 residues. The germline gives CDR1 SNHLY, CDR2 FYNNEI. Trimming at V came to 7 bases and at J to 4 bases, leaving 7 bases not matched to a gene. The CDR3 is CASTPTGKYEQYF. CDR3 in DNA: TGTGCCAGCACCCCGACAGGGAAATACGAGCAGTACTTC.

The CDR3 loop reads CASSLTGNNSPLHF. CDR3 DNA: TGCGCCAGCAGCTTAACAGGGAATAATTCACCCCTCCACTTT. This chain connects TRBV5-1 to TRBJ1-6; tentative D call: TRBD1 (6 bases). The CDR3 consists of 14 residues. V was clipped by 2 bases and J by 5 bases, with 8 bases between them. Germline V gene sequence: CDR1 SGHRS, CDR2 YFSETQ.

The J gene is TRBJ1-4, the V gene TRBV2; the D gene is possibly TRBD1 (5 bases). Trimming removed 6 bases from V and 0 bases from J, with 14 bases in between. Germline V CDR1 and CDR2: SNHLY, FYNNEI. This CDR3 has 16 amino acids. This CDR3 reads CASRDGQLATNEKLFF. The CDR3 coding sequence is TGTGCCAGCAGGGACGGACAACTTGCAACTAATGAAAAACTGTTTTTT.

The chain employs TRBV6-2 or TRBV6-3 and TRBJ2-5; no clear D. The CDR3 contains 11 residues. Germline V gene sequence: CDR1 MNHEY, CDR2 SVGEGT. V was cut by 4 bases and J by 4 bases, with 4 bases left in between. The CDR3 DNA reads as TGTGCCAGCAGTTCCGTAGAGACCCAGTACTTC. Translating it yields CASSSVETQYF.